This T cell receptor (beta chain) emerged from a study of blood T cell repertoires in COVID-19. Study as a whole: PBMCs, B-cell-depleted T cells, or T cells provided the cDNA or gDNA that made up the material.

Germline V gives CDR1 GTSNPN, CDR2 SVGIG (reference sequence). V lost 3 bases and J lost 9; bases outside the gene matches: 7. This CDR3 region has 14 residues. This clone was recorded only once. This table comes from immunoSEQ multiplex PCR, and its TCRdb copy is limited to in-frame clones, with some not included. In the table there are about 98,000 clones, about 80% of which are singletons. This TCR derives from a man in his sixties or seventies with active or convalescent COVID-19. J is TRBJ1-6 and V is TRBV30; TRBD1 matches 8 bases. Sequencing used peripheral blood. The CDR3 spells CAWRRGTGASPLHF. The DNA for the CDR3 is TGTGCCTGGAGGCGTGGGACAGGAGCTTCACCCCTCCACTTT.